The sequence of this T cell receptor (beta chain) was determined in a study of blood T cell repertoires in COVID-19 (dated by TCRdb to between 2020 and 2021). Regarding the complete study: Samples covering the acute and convalescent phases of COVID-19 were provided by collaborators in the United States, Italy and Spain. The material from the prospective study consisted of cDNA or gDNA derived from T cells, B-cell-depleted T cells, or PBMCs. The sample metadata nearly always contained a de-identified subject ID, COVID-19 status, age in years and sex. Where HLA class I and class II types were available, the types were taken from metadata supplied by the sample provider, not from assay-based typing. Subjects who had been exposed to COVID-19, were actively infected with it, or had recovered from it provided the deeply sampled blood TCRbeta repertoires that made up the dataset. A freely available public database, intended as a resource for researchers studying the immune response to SARS-CoV-2, is where the repertoires were released. The samples were drawn from two sources: the first 160 participants of the ongoing ImmuneRACE study, and 950 to 1,500 subjects contributed by 6 global collaborators.

In the case of this clone: Its target antigen remains unknown. No much larger clone is present one base from it, and per-base qualities are unavailable.

In Seattle, one collaborating source enrolled patients while the infection was active and tracked those patients longitudinally over the course of disease. The collaborating institutions used their own protocols to collect whole blood in K2EDTA tubes. For TCRbeta analysis, collaborator samples were shipped as frozen whole blood, as isolated PBMCs, or as DNA extracted from either sample type. The CDR3 has 16 amino acids, counting the end cysteine and phenylalanine. Left in the record is the CDR3 DNA by itself, 48 bases read in frame from the first base. What the authors observed across the whole study: The quantity of clinical and demographic metadata differed by source and by participant and was supplied without curation.

TCRbeta CDR3 regions were amplified from genomic DNA using the immunoSEQ Assay, a bias-controlled multiplex PCR. On the authors' methods: Within the assay, amplification of reference gene primers was used to estimate how many nucleated cells each sample contained. Sequence reads were collapsed and filtered to measure the absolute abundance of every unique TCRbeta CDR3 rearrangement. Productive Simpson clonality was computed per sample as the square root of Simpson's diversity index over productive rearrangements. Drawn from immuneACCESS, this table holds only the in-frame rearrangements with V and J called that TCRdb kept. Clones are partly lost; checked studies trace under half to an unresolved V gene and leave the rest unexplained. The V and J calls and the clone size are those of that table, but D and trimming were determined from the DNA. The sample table contains some 390,000 clones; only one count was recorded for approximately 87% of them. In total, the top ten clones hold 2.3% of the sample.

This receptor chain uses TRBV7-5 and TRBJ2-1; TRBD2, the D gene given by the table, was not confirmed from the DNA. TRBV7-5 is a pseudogene. Sample: peripheral blood. The clonotype was recovered from an older woman with COVID-19, enrolled during active disease. The nucleotides read TGTGTCAGAAGCTTAGATAGGGCGCGGGGTTACAATGAGCAGTTCTTC. It encodes CVRSLDRARGYNEQFF.